Following are 5 T cell receptor beta chains from one sample sequenced in a study of blood T cell repertoires in COVID-19. TCRdb keeps only in-frame clones here, not all; method: immunoSEQ multiplex PCR. The table has about 160,000 clones, 81% seen once; the top ten hold 5.6%. The sequencing input was PBMCs or T cells enriched from blood (not recorded which). The receptors come from a woman aged 40 to 55 with acute COVID-19.

The chain combines TRBV13 with TRBJ2-2, with TRBD2 matching 11 bases. The V and J ends lost 5 bases and 6 bases, in that order; junction bases with no gene match: 14. The CDR3 is 18 amino acids. The germline CDR1 and CDR2 sequences are PRHDT and FYEKMQ (reference sequence). The CDR3 reads CASSGVRGLAVPSGELFF. The CDR3 DNA sequence: TGTGCCAGCAGCGGGGTTAGGGGACTAGCGGTTCCGTCCGGGGAGCTGTTTTTT.

This clone has only one observation. The V and J genes are TRBV10-3 and TRBJ2-6, with TRBD1 as a possible D gene (6 bases). Germline V gives CDR1 ENHRY, CDR2 SYGVKD. This CDR3 region has 18 residues. The V gene lost 4 bases and the J gene lost 0 bases, with 16 bases spanning the gap. CDR3 nucleotides: TGTGCCATCAGTGCCGAGGGGAACAGGGTCTCTGGGGCCAACGTCCTGACTTTC. This gives the protein CAISAEGNRVSGANVLTF.

The chain links TRBV11-2 to TRBJ2-3, with 7 positions matching TRBD2. The germline V gene has CDR1 SGHAT and CDR2 FQNNGV. This CDR3 has 17 residues. The V segment lost 3 bases and the J segment 0 bases; nucleotides outside the gene matches: 9. Here the CDR3 DNA reads TGTGCCAGCAGCTTTCTGTCGTATAGCGGGAGCACAGATACGCAGTATTTT. This translates into CASSFLSYSGSTDTQYF.

V and J are TRBV2 and TRBJ2-1; perhaps TRBD2 as D (5 bases). V lost 4 bases and J 9 bases, leaving 16 bases between the germline ends. This CDR3 is built from 14 residues. CDR1 SNHLY and CDR2 FYNNEI come from the germline V gene. This CDR3 is CASSVGDPRGEQFF. The DNA of the CDR3 is TGTGCCAGCAGTGTAGGAGACCCCCGGGGTGAGCAGTTCTTC. Full variable domain (missing parts from reference TRBV2 and TRBJ2-1): EPEVTQTPSHQVTQMGQEVILRCVPISNHLYFYWYRQILGQKVEFLVSFYNNEISEKSEIFDDQFSVERPDGSNFTLKIRSTKLEDSAMYFCASSVGDPRGEQFFGPGTRLTVL.

This rearrangement joins TRBV18 to TRBJ2-2, with a possible D match to TRBD1 (5 bases). CDR3 length: 13 residues. In germline, CDR1 is KGHSH, CDR2 LQKENI. Trimming stripped 2 bases from V and 4 bases from J, with 5 bases between. CDR3 region: CASSPGATGELFF. Written as DNA, the CDR3 is TGTGCCAGCTCACCAGGGGCCACCGGGGAGCTGTTTTTT. Drawing the rest from reference TRBV18 and TRBJ2-2, the complete variable domain is NAGVMQNPRHLVRRRGQEARLRCSPMKGHSHVYWYRQLPEEGLKFMVYLQKENIIDESGMPKERFSAEFPKEGPSILRIQQVVRGDSAAYFCASSPGATGELFFGEGSRLTVL.